This paragraph reports one T cell receptor beta chain. CDR3 length: 16 amino acids. Germline loops: CDR1 SEHNR, CDR2 FQNEAQ (reference sequence). The trim removed 0 bases at V and 5 bases at J, leaving 8 bases unmatched. Primed by a sample-barcoded 5' primer and a J-beta primer mix, a second PCR proceeded for 7 to 11 cycles. In TCRdb, the 5' RACE reads were re-called with MiXCR into one record per CDR3 protein. The repertoire includes 600,000 to 1,000,000 distinct CDR3 sequences, about three fifths of them detected once, and roughly 22% sits in the top ten. These data are taken from a study of blood T cells in healthy people across ages.

Sequenced: blood. This TCR was recovered from a man aged 30-40 years in good health. J is TRBJ2-5 and V is TRBV7-9; the match to TRBD2 covers 8 bases. CDR3 in DNA: TGTGCCAGCAGCTTAGCGCAAGCGGGAGCTTATGAGACCCAGTACTTC. Protein sequence: CASSLAQAGAYETQYF.